This is a list of T cell receptor beta chains from one sample in a study of T-cell reconstitution after alpha-beta-depleted transplantation in children. In TCRdb, the PCR reads were re-called with MiXCR into one record per CDR3 protein. The profile covers hundreds of thousands of distinct CDR3 sequences, with 9.5% to 15% appearing a single time and over 5.5% taken by the ten largest. The sample here was PBMCs from the stem cell graft donor, taken from the stem cell graft. The receptors shown here come from a human donor who donated a stem cell graft to a child with combined immunodeficiency. Each CDR3 is given with its conserved first and last residue. D genes are given only for firm matches. Size values are once, few and many counts, or a class for expanded clones, and some rows have none.

d_gene	v_gene	j_gene	abundance	CDR3aa	CDR3nt
NA	TRBV20-1	TRBJ1-2	few	CSAKHDPLWGYGYTF	TGCAGTGCAAAACATGATCCACTTTGGGGCTATGGCTACACCTTC
NA	TRBV4-3	TRBJ2-1	NA	CASSEGDEQFF	TGCGCCAGCAGTGAGGGGGATGAGCAGTTCTTC
TRBD1	TRBV29-1	TRBJ1-2	many	CSVETGTHYGYTF	TGCAGCGTTGAGACAGGGACCCACTATGGCTACACCTTC
NA	TRBV29-1	TRBJ2-3	many	CSVPGKADTQYF	TGCAGCGTTCCAGGGAAAGCAGATACGCAGTATTTT
NA	TRBV25-1	TRBJ1-1	few	CASSAATEAFF	TGTGCCAGCAGTGCAGCCACTGAAGCTTTCTTT
TRBD2	TRBV20-1	TRBJ2-5	many	CSAESLTSGMETQYF	TGCAGTGCTGAAAGCCTGACTAGCGGGATGGAGACCCAGTACTTC
NA	TRBV10-3	TRBJ2-2	NA	CAISEWPSSSNTGELFF	TGTGCCATCAGTGAGTGGCCCTCTAGTTCGAACACCGGGGAGCTGTTTTTT
NA	TRBV15	TRBJ2-7	many	CATSRDGQNYEQYF	TGTGCCACCAGCAGAGATGGACAGAACTACGAGCAGTACTTC
TRBD2	TRBV6-2/TRBV6-3	TRBJ2-3	few	CASSYSAGTNPTDTQYF	TGTGCCAGCAGTTACTCGGCAGGGACTAACCCCACAGATACGCAGTATTTT
NA	TRBV29-1	TRBJ2-1	few	CSVGPRGNYNEQFF	TGCAGCGTTGGGCCCCGAGGGAACTACAATGAGCAGTTCTTC
TRBD1	TRBV3-1	TRBJ2-7	once	CASSQDWGPGQGAEEQYF	TGTGCCAGCAGCCAAGATTGGGGTCCGGGACAGGGGGCTGAAGAGCAGTACTTC
NA	TRBV7-2	TRBJ2-2	few	CASSLMWDNTGELFF	TGTGCCAGCAGCTTAATGTGGGATAACACCGGGGAGCTGTTTTTT
NA	TRBV24-1	TRBJ2-2	NA	CATSDFLVDSTGELFF	TGTGCCACCAGTGATTTCCTCGTGGACAGCACCGGGGAGCTGTTTTTT
NA	TRBV9	TRBJ2-2	many	CASSETLGPETGELFF	TGTGCCAGCAGCGAGACCCTGGGTCCGGAGACCGGGGAGCTGTTTTTT
NA	TRBV20-1	TRBJ1-1	many	CSASGNTEAFF	TGCAGTGCTAGCGGGAACACTGAAGCTTTCTTT
NA	TRBV9	TRBJ2-3	NA	CASSSWARVTDTQYF	TGTGCCAGCAGCTCCTGGGCCCGAGTCACAGATACGCAGTATTTT
NA	TRBV5-1	TRBJ2-5	few	CASSSTGTGQETQYF	TGCGCCAGCAGCTCGACCGGGACCGGGCAAGAGACCCAGTACTTC
NA	TRBV10-3	TRBJ2-2	few	CAISLGQNTGELFF	TGTGCCATCAGCCTGGGACAGAACACCGGGGAGCTGTTTTTT
NA	TRBV6-1	TRBJ2-1	few	CASSGGAAVYNEQFF	TGTGCCAGCAGTGGAGGGGCGGCTGTTTACAATGAGCAGTTCTTC
NA	TRBV20-1	TRBJ1-5	NA	CSVLTQVKGNQPQHF	TGCAGTGTCTTAACACAGGTTAAGGGCAATCAGCCCCAGCATTTT
NA	TRBV6-5	TRBJ2-7	many	CASSSLGIAYEQYF	TGTGCCAGCAGTTCGCTCGGTATCGCCTACGAGCAGTACTTC
TRBD2	TRBV18	TRBJ2-7	many	CASRLAVSYEQYF	TGTGCCAGCCGGCTAGCGGTGTCCTACGAGCAGTACTTC
NA	TRBV4-3	TRBJ2-1	NA	CASSPLVGGYNEQFF	TGCGCCAGCAGCCCACTAGTGGGGGGATACAATGAGCAGTTCTTC
TRBD1	TRBV11-2	TRBJ1-1	NA	CASSGQGARGTEAFF	TGTGCCAGCAGCGGCCAGGGGGCAAGAGGCACTGAAGCTTTCTTT
TRBD2	TRBV29-1	TRBJ2-3	many	CSVPGLAGGRNTQYF	TGCAGCGTCCCGGGACTAGCGGGAGGGCGGAATACGCAGTATTTT
TRBD2	TRBV4-3	TRBJ2-2	NA	CASSHSREREDTGELFF	TGCGCCAGCAGCCACTCGAGAGAGCGGGAGGACACCGGGGAGCTGTTTTTT
TRBD1	TRBV7-2	TRBJ2-1	few	CASSSRDREREQFF	TGTGCCAGCAGCAGCCGGGACAGGGAACGTGAGCAGTTCTTC
NA	TRBV6-5	TRBJ2-3	NA	CASSYSTGGSRTDTQYF	TGTGCCAGCAGTTACTCGACCGGCGGCTCCCGCACAGATACGCAGTATTTT
TRBD1	TRBV6-2/TRBV6-3	TRBJ1-2	many	CASSPRDRVYGYTF	TGTGCCAGTTCTCCCCGGGACAGGGTGTATGGCTACACCTTC
NA	TRBV27	TRBJ2-1	many	CASSLTGFGQNEQFF	TGTGCCAGCAGTCTTACAGGGTTTGGCCAAAATGAGCAGTTCTTC
NA	TRBV11-2	TRBJ2-2	few	CASSPPRGFPKHTGELFF	TGTGCCAGCAGCCCCCCTCGAGGCTTCCCAAAGCACACCGGGGAGCTGTTTTTT
TRBD2	TRBV20-1	TRBJ2-1	NA	CSAETSGFHNEQFF	TGCAGTGCTGAAACTAGCGGGTTCCACAATGAGCAGTTCTTC
NA	TRBV29-1	TRBJ2-1	many	CSVVGTGYNEQFF	TGCAGCGTTGTCGGGACGGGCTACAATGAGCAGTTCTTC
TRBD1	TRBV3-1	TRBJ1-5	many	CASSPGTGGQPQHF	TGTGCCAGCAGTCCCGGGACAGGAGGGCAGCCCCAGCATTTT
NA	TRBV29-1	TRBJ2-7	NA	CSVEPPGHPDEQYF	TGCAGCGTGGAACCGCCGGGACATCCCGACGAGCAGTACTTC
TRBD1	TRBV5-4	TRBJ2-1	many	CASSWTGRGYNEQFF	TGTGCCAGCAGCTGGACAGGGAGAGGCTACAATGAGCAGTTCTTC
TRBD1	TRBV3-1	TRBJ1-1	NA	CASSKERQGDTEAFF	TGTGCCAGCAGCAAGGAGAGACAGGGGGACACTGAAGCTTTCTTT